The 21 T cell receptor beta chains below come from one sample, sequenced in a study of cytomegalovirus exposure and HLA in healthy donors. PCR was performed using 60 Vbeta and 13 Jbeta primers. Some clones are missing from TCRdb's copy, which holds only in-frame ones; the method was immunoSEQ multiplex PCR. The table records some 93,000 clones, less than 9.5% of them present only once. The sequencing input was PBMCs. The receptors come from a man aged 50 or older in good health and CMV-seropositive.

J is TRBJ2-1 and V is TRBV4-3; the D gene is possibly TRBD2 (6 bases). Trimming removed 0 bases at V and 2 bases at J, with 17 bases between. The CDR3 contains 18 residues. From germline, CDR1 is LGHNA and CDR2 YSLEER. The CDR3 bases are TGCGCCAGCAGCCAAGATAGGGGTGTTTCGGGAGCCTACAATGAGCAGTTCTTC. It codes for CASSQDRGVSGAYNEQFF.

This clone was observed a handful of times. Other nucleotide sequences in the sample specify the same CDR3. The CDR3: CASSLRYEQYF. The CDR3 nucleotides are TGTGCCAGCAGTTTACGTTACGAGCAGTACTTC. V gene TRBV28 combines with J gene TRBJ2-7; D unresolved. The CDR3 is made up of 11 amino acids. Trimming shortened V by 2 bases and J by 4 bases, and 3 bases separated the two germline ends. Germline-derived CDR1 and CDR2 are MDHEN and SYDVKM.

The sample holds a few counts of this clone. V is TRBV7-6 and J is TRBJ1-1; possibly TRBD1 for D (6 bases). V was trimmed by 5 bases and J by 1 base, leaving 14 bases between them. The CDR3 has 15 amino acids. From germline, CDR1 is SGHVS and CDR2 FNYEAQ. The CDR3 nucleotides are TGTGCCAGCAGCCAGCGGGGGGGGCCGAACACTGAAGCTTTCTTT. The encoded protein is CASSQRGGPNTEAFF.

Within the sample, this clone is medium-sized. The genes are TRBV6-6 and TRBJ2-6; perhaps TRBD1 as D (5 bases). The CDR3 length is 16 residues. CDR1 and CDR2 from the germline V gene are MNHNY and SVGAGI (reference sequence). With 4 bases removed from V and 0 bases from J, the gap between germline ends came to 10 bases. The CDR3 loop is CASSLDSYSGANVLTF. CDR3 coding DNA: TGTGCCAGCAGTTTAGACAGTTACTCTGGGGCCAACGTCCTGACTTTC.

Only a few counts were recorded for this clone. The chain links TRBV7-9 to TRBJ2-7; 8 nucleotides align to TRBD1. Per the germline V gene, CDR1 is SEHNR and CDR2 is FQNEAQ (reference sequence). With 7 bases clipped from V and 0 bases from J, the junction kept 11 bases outside the gene matches. The CDR3 length is 16 residues. CDR3 residues: CASIQLDRGSSYEQYF. CDR3 nucleotide sequence: TGTGCCAGCATCCAGCTCGACAGGGGTTCCTCCTACGAGCAGTACTTC.

This clone has a handful of counts. J is TRBJ2-7 and V is TRBV6-5; 12 positions agree with TRBD2. Germline assignment: CDR1 MNHEY and CDR2 SVGAGI. The CDR3 contains 14 residues. The J segment lost 6 bases and the V segment lost 6 bases, leaving 6 bases of the junction unmatched. The CDR3 region is CASRTSGSSREQYF. The CDR3 region has the DNA TGTGCCAGCAGGACTAGCGGGAGTAGCCGCGAGCAGTACTTC.

This chain connects TRBV28 to TRBJ1-5; D is possibly TRBD1 (5 bases). Trimming stripped 4 bases from V and 6 bases from J, with 19 bases between. This CDR3 region has 16 residues. Germline CDR1 and CDR2: MDHEN and SYDVKM. CDR3 loop: CASSSTGTFNRQPQHF. The CDR3 nucleotides read TGTGCCAGCAGTTCTACAGGAACCTTTAATCGTCAGCCCCAGCATTTT.

The V and J genes are TRBV6-1 and TRBJ1-4; weak D call: TRBD1 (5 bases). Germline V CDR1 and CDR2: MNHNS, SASEGT. The CDR3 extends over 15 amino acids. Trimming took off 2 bases at V and 7 bases at J, with 14 bases between the two ends. CDR3 region: CASSERNPGPEKLFF. The CDR3 DNA reads TGTGCCAGCAGTGAACGAAACCCAGGGCCTGAAAAACTGTTTTTT.

This clone was recorded a few times. The genes are TRBV19 and TRBJ2-1; 11 bases align to TRBD1. V lost 4 bases and J lost 8; bases outside the gene matches: 7. This CDR3 spans 15 amino acids. In germline, CDR1 is LNHDA, CDR2 SQIVND (reference sequence). The DNA of the CDR3 is TGTGCCAGTAGTAACCGGGACAGGGGGTACCATGAGCAGTTCTTC. Amino acid sequence: CASSNRDRGYHEQFF. The variable domain in full, with the rest retrieved from reference TRBV19 and TRBJ2-1, is DGGITQSPKYLFRKEGQNVTLSCEQNLNHDAMYWYRQDPGQGLRLIYYSQIVNDFQKGDIAEGYSVSREKKESFPLTVTSAQKNPTAFYLCASSNRDRGYHEQFFGPGTRLTVL.

The CDR3 DNA sequence: TGTGCCACCGCGGCCAGGGTTCAATCACCCCTCCACTTT. Translating it yields CATAARVQSPLHF. The rearrangement uses TRBV6-6 and TRBJ1-6; TRBD1 is a possible D gene (5 bases). The CDR3 covers 13 residues. Germline CDR1 MNHNY, CDR2 SVGAGI (reference sequence). The germline V and J ends were trimmed by 10 bases and 10 bases, with 17 bases remaining between them.

The V call is TRBV10-3, the J call TRBJ1-5; 9 nucleotides agree with TRBD1. Trimming at V came to 5 bases and at J to 6 bases, leaving 5 bases not matched to a gene. Germline CDR1 reads ENHRY; CDR2 reads SYGVKD. CDR3 size: 14 residues. The CDR3 here is CAISQQGAVQPQHF. Here the CDR3 DNA reads TGTGCCATCAGTCAACAGGGGGCGGTTCAGCCCCAGCATTTT.

This clone was detected a few times. The chain uses TRBV4-3 and TRBJ2-4; 12 bases line up with TRBD2. CDR3 size: 18 residues. V trimming: 0 bases; J trimming: 8 bases; junction bases outside the gene matches: 11. Germline values: CDR1 LGHNA, CDR2 YSLEER. In DNA form, the CDR3 reads TGCGCCAGCAGCCAAGATACTCTAGCGGGAGGGTGGACGGACATTCAGTACTTC. Translation gives CASSQDTLAGGWTDIQYF.

This clone was seen only a few times. V usage is TRBV28 and J usage is TRBJ1-2, with unresolved D. Trimming shortened V by 4 bases and J by 4 bases, and 22 bases separated the two germline ends. Germline V lookup: CDR1 MDHEN, CDR2 SYDVKM. The CDR3 sequence is 17 residues long. In DNA form, the CDR3 reads TGTGCCAGCAGTTCTTTGGTGATCGGGGTGTTGGGCTATGGCTACACCTTC. This gives the protein CASSSLVIGVLGYGYTF.

This clone was detected a few times. The DNA of the CDR3 is TGTGCCAGCAGTGAAACTGTCGGTTATGAGCAGTTCTTC. This sequence encodes CASSETVGYEQFF. V usage is TRBV6-1 and J usage is TRBJ2-1; unclear D gene. The CDR3 has 13 residues. Germline values: CDR1 MNHNS, CDR2 SASEGT. Trimming cost V 2 bases and J 8 bases, with 10 bases left between them.

This clone appeared a few times. The chain uses TRBV28 and TRBJ1-1; 9 nucleotides match TRBD1. J gave up 5 bases and V 11 bases, and 6 bases lay outside the gene matches. The CDR3 runs to 12 residues. Per germline, CDR1 MDHEN and CDR2 SYDVKM. The CDR3, as DNA: TGTGCCCCACAGGGGGCGAGGACTGAAGCTTTCTTT. As protein: CAPQGARTEAFF.

This clone occurred a few times. The chain employs TRBV28 and TRBJ2-7; TRBD2 aligns across 8 bases. CDR3 length: 16 residues. Per the germline V gene, CDR1 is MDHEN and CDR2 is SYDVKM. Trimming at V came to 3 bases and at J to 2 bases, leaving 9 bases not matched to a gene. The CDR3 DNA follows: TGTGCCAGCAGTTTGACTAGCGTGACCTTCCCCTACGAGCAGTACTTC. Encoded protein: CASSLTSVTFPYEQYF.

The chain combines TRBV19 with TRBJ2-7, with 10 bases identical to TRBD2. The CDR3 covers 16 residues. Per the germline V gene, CDR1 is LNHDA and CDR2 is SQIVND (reference sequence). V was pared by 3 bases and J by 0 bases, with 5 bases of the junction left unmatched. As DNA, the CDR3 is TGTGCCAGTAGTATGGTAACTAGCGGGAACTCCTACGAGCAGTACTTC. Its protein is CASSMVTSGNSYEQYF.

This clone showed up just a few times. The V and J genes are TRBV2 and TRBJ1-4; D call uncertain. Trimming pared 10 bases from V and 12 bases from J, leaving 24 bases between. The germline V gene has CDR1 SNHLY and CDR2 FYNNEI. The CDR3 has 14 residues. The CDR3 sequence: CAKKRNRNGSQLFF. CDR3 nucleotide sequence: TGTGCCAAAAAGCGTAACCGGAACGGTTCCCAACTGTTTTTT.

The sample holds many counts of this clone. The chain carries TRBV7-9 and TRBJ1-3, with a weak D call TRBD1 (5 bases). The CDR3 is made up of 18 amino acids. Germline-derived CDR1 and CDR2 are SEHNR and FQNEAQ (reference sequence). Trimming removed 1 base from V and 2 bases from J, with 18 bases in between. This CDR3 reads CASSLVPGSGITGNTIYF. For the CDR3, the DNA is TGTGCCAGCAGCTTAGTCCCAGGATCAGGGATCACTGGAAACACCATATATTTT.

This chain links TRBV5-1 with TRBJ1-6, with D perhaps matching TRBD1 (6 bases). Trimming stripped 3 bases from V and 5 bases from J, with 12 bases between. There are 15 residues in the CDR3. Germline V gives CDR1 SGHRS, CDR2 YFSETQ. The CDR3, as DNA: TGCGCCAGCAGCTCTGAAGGACAGCATAATTCACCCCTCCACTTT. Amino acids: CASSSEGQHNSPLHF.

This clone was counted at least ten times. V gene TRBV5-6 combines with J gene TRBJ2-3, with 9 bases aligning to TRBD2. Losses at the gene ends were 1 base for V and 6 bases for J; bases not matched to a gene: 6. This CDR3 comprises 15 residues. Germline loops: CDR1 SGHDT, CDR2 YYEEEE. The CDR3 DNA sequence: TGTGCCAGCAGCTTGATTAGCGGGAGCCCCGATACGCAGTATTTT. Translation: CASSLISGSPDTQYF.